This TCR beta chain was captured by sequencing in a study of blood T cells in healthy people across ages. PCR was performed a second time for about 6 to 12 cycles using a sample-barcoded 5' primer and a J-beta primer mix. TCRdb itself ran the 5' RACE reads through MiXCR, one entry per CDR3 protein. This sample has roughly 1.5 million distinct CDR3 sequences, with roughly 43% found just once. This clonotype appeared many times. The germline CDR1 and CDR2 sequences are DFQATT and SNEGSKA (reference sequence). Trimming left V 2 bases short and J 4 bases short, with 12 bases between. This CDR3 contains 13 residues.

The rearrangement joins TRBV20-1 to TRBJ2-7; tentatively, D is TRBD2 (6 bases). The receptor comes from a woman in her late teens or twenties in good health. Sample: blood. This CDR3 reads CSARPGTSYEQYF. CDR3 coding DNA: TGCAGTGCTAGACCAGGGACTTCATACGAGCAGTACTTC.